Here is one T cell receptor (beta chain) with its context. Its target is not known. The V segment lost 5 bases and the J segment 4 bases; nucleotides outside the gene matches: 14. Germline CDR1 is MDHEN and CDR2 is SYDVKM. The CDR3 is made up of 18 amino acids. Primers used in a second PCR of about 7 to 12 cycles were a sample-barcoded 5' primer and a J-beta primer mix. TCRdb re-called the 5' RACE reads with MiXCR, one entry per CDR3 protein. The data show 1 million to 1.2 million distinct CDR3 sequences, with roughly two fifths seen just once and roughly 14% held by the top ten. These data come from a study of blood T cells in healthy people across ages. Each of the donors had roughly 10 milliliters of peripheral blood drawn into EDTA-treated Vacutainer tubes. Whole-study results and caveats: PBMCs were not sorted, which prevented a conclusive comparison of naive versus antigen-experienced cells. It was found that TCR beta diversity correlated strongly with the percentage of naive T cells. Compared with aged donors, long-lived donors showed fewer expanded clones, suggesting selection.

This sequence joins TRBV28 and TRBJ1-6, with 7 bases that match TRBD1. Sequenced sample: blood. The origin of this receptor is a man aged 18 to 29 in good health. In DNA, the CDR3 is TGTGCCAGCAGTCTCGGTCAGGGGGGTGGTGTTTATAATTCACCCCTCCACTTT. This encodes CASSLGQGGGVYNSPLHF.